These T cell receptor beta chains were read from a single sample in a study of blood T cell repertoires in COVID-19. Sequenced by immunoSEQ multiplex PCR; TCRdb stores in-frame clones only, minus some. The sample includes tens of thousands of clones, about 91% of them seen just once. Source material: peripheral blood. The receptors come from a man aged 50 to 60 with acute or convalescent COVID-19. The CDR3 runs from the conserved cysteine through the conserved F or W. The D gene is left open where the match is weak.

v_gene	d_gene	j_gene	CDR3nt	CDR3aa
TRBV11-3	-	TRBJ2-1	TGTGCCAGCAGCTTAGGTGGACAGTTGGACGGTGAGCAGTTCTTC	CASSLGGQLDGEQFF
TRBV7-6	-	TRBJ2-7	TGTGCCAGCAGCTTAAACAGGAACTACGAGCAGTACTTC	CASSLNRNYEQYF
TRBV2	-	TRBJ2-7	TGTGCCAGCGCGAGAAGTCCCTACGAGCAGTACTTC	CASARSPYEQYF
TRBV30	-	TRBJ1-1	TGTGCCTGGAGTGTGGTGGGCTCGACTGAAGCTTTCTTT	CAWSVVGSTEAFF
TRBV2	-	TRBJ2-7	TGTGCCAGCAGTAGGGACAACTACGAGCAGTACTTC	CASSRDNYEQYF
TRBV28	-	TRBJ2-2	TGTGCCAGCAGTTTATTCGGGGCTGCGGGGGCGACCGGGGAGCTGTTTTTT	CASSLFGAAGATGELFF
TRBV3-1/TRBV3-2	-	TRBJ2-7	TGTGCCAGCAGCATGCTGACGGGTCTCGAGCAGTACTTC	CASSMLTGLEQYF
TRBV24-1	TRBD1	TRBJ2-7	TGTGCCACCAGTAGGGACAGCTACGAGCAGTACTTC	CATSRDSYEQYF
TRBV10-3	-	TRBJ1-1	TGTGCCATCAGTGAGGGACAAGGGAACACTGAAGCTTTCTTT	CAISEGQGNTEAFF
TRBV5-1	-	TRBJ1-2	TGCGCCAGCAGCTTGCAAGGGGCTAACTATGGCTACACCTTC	CASSLQGANYGYTF
TRBV5-1	-	TRBJ1-2	TGCGCCAGCAGCACGCAAACAGGGTTGGATCGTGGCTACACCTTC	CASSTQTGLDRGYTF
TRBV6-5	-	TRBJ1-1	TGTGCCAGCAGTACCACCGGGGGTGCGAACACTGAAGCTTTCTTT	CASSTTGGANTEAFF